The clone carrying this T cell receptor beta chain was counted between two and nine times. What it recognizes is unknown. The sample is drawn from a study of beta chain features in type 1 diabetes. Germline CDR1 and CDR2: GTSNPN and SVGIG (reference sequence). The CDR3 loop spans 15 amino acids. V lost 0 bases, J lost 4 bases, and 6 bases stayed unmatched. Study-wide results and caveats: Among patients with Type 1 diabetes, TCRB CDR3s were moderately but significantly shorter in every one of the four CD4+ subsets. Although PCR might favor shorter templates, it would do so equally in patients and controls. Because the template was cDNA, high-expressing cells might be over-represented.

cDNA synthesis used the whole RNA isolate, giving expressed TCRB sequences. Here immunoSEQ multiplex PCR was the method, and the copy in TCRdb shows in-frame clones only, minus some. The table lists 200,000 to 300,000 clones, roughly 20% of them singletons. The sample comprised naive CD4+ T cells from blood. The chain is built from TRBV30 and TRBJ1-5, with 7 bases matching TRBD1. The TCR sequence derives from a woman aged 35 to 49 with type 1 diabetes. The CDR3 loop is CAWSVGGLINQPQHF. In DNA, the CDR3 is TGTGCCTGGAGTGTAGGGGGCCTGATTAATCAGCCCCAGCATTTT. Full variable domain (outside the CDR3, taken from reference TRBV30 and TRBJ1-5): SQTIHQWPATLVQPVGSPLSLECTVEGTSNPNLYWYRQAAGRGLQLLFYSVGIGQISSEVPQNLSASRPQDRQFILSSKKLLLSDSGFYLCAWSVGGLINQPQHFGDGTRLSIL.